This T cell receptor beta chain emerged from a study of metastatic and nonmetastatic thyroid tumors. This clone was picked up a small number of times. Patients had received no treatment of any kind before thyroid surgery. The CDR3 sequence is 16 residues long. The V and J ends lost 4 bases and 0 bases, in that order; junction bases with no gene match: 7. Germline V gives CDR1 LGHNA, CDR2 YSLEER. With MiXCR, TCRdb called clones anew from the PCR reads. Of about 25,000 clones listed, approximately 22% were seen once; the top ten hold roughly 4.3%. V usage is TRBV4-3 and J usage is TRBJ2-5, with 8 bases matching TRBD2. The source is a female donor with papillary thyroid cancer or a benign thyroid nodule (not recorded which). Some clones in this sample may be carry-over from other donors' samples. The source material was adjacent normal tissue. The CDR3 here is CASSPHGRADQETQYF. In nucleotides, the CDR3 is TGCGCCAGCAGCCCGCACGGGAGGGCCGACCAAGAGACCCAGTACTTC.